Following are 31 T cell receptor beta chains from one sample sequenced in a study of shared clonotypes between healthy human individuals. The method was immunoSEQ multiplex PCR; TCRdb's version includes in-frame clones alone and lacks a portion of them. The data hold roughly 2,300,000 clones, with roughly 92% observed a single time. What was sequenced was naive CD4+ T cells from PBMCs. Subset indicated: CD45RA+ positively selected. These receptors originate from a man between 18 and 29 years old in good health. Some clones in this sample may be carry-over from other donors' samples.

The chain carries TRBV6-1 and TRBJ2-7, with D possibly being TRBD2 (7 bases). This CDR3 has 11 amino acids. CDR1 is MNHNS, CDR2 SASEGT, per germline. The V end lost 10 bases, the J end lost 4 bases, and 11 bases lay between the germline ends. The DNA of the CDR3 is TGTGCCACCGAGGGGGGGTACGAGCAGTACTTC. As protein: CATEGGYEQYF.

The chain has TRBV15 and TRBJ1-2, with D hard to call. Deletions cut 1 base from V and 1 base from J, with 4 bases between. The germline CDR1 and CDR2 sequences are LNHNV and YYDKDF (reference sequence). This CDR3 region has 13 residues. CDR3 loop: CATSRGYNYGYTF. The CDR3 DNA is TGTGCCACCAGCAGAGGGTATAACTATGGCTACACCTTC.

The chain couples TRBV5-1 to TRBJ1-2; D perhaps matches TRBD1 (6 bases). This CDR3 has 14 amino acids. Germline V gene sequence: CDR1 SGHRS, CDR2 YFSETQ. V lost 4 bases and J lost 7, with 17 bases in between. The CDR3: CASSPDRRSAGYTF. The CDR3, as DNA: TGCGCCAGCAGCCCGGACAGAAGGAGCGCTGGCTACACCTTC.

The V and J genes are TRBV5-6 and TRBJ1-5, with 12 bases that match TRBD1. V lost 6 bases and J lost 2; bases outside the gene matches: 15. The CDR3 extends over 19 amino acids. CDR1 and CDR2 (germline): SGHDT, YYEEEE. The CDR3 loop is CASKEGIRDRGLCNQPQHF. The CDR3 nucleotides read TGTGCCAGCAAAGAAGGGATCCGGGACAGGGGGCTTTGCAATCAGCCCCAGCATTTT.

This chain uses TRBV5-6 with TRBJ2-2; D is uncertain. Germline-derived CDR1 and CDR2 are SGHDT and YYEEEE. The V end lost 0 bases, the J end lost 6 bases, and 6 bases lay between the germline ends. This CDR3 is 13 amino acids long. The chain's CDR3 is CASSLGLPGELFF. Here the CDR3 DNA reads TGTGCCAGCAGCTTGGGCTTACCCGGGGAGCTGTTTTTT.

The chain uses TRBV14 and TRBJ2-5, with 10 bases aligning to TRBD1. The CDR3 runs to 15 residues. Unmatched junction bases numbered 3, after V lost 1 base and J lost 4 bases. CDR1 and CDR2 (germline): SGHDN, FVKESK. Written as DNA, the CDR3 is TGTGCCAGCAGCCAAGGGGGACAGGGGTTAGAGACCCAGTACTTC. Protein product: CASSQGGQGLETQYF. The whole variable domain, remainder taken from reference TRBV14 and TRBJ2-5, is EAGVTQFPSHSVIEKGQTVTLRCDPISGHDNLYWYRRVMGKEIKFLLHFVKESKQDESGMPNNRFLAERTGGTYSTLKVQPAELEDSGVYFCASSQGGQGLETQYFGPGTRLLVL.

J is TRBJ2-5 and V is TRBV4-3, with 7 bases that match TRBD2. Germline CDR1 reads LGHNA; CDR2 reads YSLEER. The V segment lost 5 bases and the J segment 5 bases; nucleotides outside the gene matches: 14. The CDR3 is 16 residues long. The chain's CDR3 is CASSTQAGPGRETQYF. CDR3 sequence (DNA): TGCGCCAGCAGCACGCAAGCGGGACCCGGTCGGGAGACCCAGTACTTC.

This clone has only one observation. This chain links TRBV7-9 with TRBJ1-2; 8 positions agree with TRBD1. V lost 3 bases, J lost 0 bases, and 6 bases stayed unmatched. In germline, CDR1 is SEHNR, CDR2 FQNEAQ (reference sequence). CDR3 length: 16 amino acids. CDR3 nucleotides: TGTGCCAGCAGCTTCCGGGACAGGACAGCTAACTATGGCTACACCTTC. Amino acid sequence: CASSFRDRTANYGYTF.

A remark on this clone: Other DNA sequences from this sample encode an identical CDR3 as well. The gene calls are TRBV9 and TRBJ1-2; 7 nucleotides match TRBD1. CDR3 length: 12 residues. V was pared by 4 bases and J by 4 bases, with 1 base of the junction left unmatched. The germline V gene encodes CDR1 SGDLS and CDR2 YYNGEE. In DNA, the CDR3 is TGTGCCAGCAGCAGGGACAGCTATGGCTACACCTTC. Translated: CASSRDSYGYTF.

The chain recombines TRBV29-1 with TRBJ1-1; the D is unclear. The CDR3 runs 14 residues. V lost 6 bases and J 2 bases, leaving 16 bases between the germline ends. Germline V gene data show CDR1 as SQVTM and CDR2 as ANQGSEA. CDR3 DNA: TGCAGCGTCGGACTGGACGGAGTTAACACTGAAGCTTTCTTT. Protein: CSVGLDGVNTEAFF.

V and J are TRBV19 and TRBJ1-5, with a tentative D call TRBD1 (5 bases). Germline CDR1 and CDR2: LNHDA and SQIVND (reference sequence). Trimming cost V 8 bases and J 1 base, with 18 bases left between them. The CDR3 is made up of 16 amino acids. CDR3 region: CASGRRGNRSNQPQHF. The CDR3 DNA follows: TGTGCCAGTGGCAGACGGGGGAATAGGAGCAATCAGCCCCAGCATTTT.

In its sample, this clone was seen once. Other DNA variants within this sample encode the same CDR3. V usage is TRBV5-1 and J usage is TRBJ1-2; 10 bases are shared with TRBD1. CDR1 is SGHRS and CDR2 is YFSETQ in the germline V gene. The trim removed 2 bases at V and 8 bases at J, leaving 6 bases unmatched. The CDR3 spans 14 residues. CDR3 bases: TGCGCCAGCAGCTTAACGGGACAGGGGTACGGCTACACCTTC. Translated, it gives CASSLTGQGYGYTF.

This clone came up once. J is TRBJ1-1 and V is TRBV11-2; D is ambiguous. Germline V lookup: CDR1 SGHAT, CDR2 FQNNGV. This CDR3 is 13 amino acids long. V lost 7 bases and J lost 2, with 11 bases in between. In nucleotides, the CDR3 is TGTGCCAGCACCCGCGAATCCAACACTGAAGCTTTCTTT. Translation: CASTRESNTEAFF.

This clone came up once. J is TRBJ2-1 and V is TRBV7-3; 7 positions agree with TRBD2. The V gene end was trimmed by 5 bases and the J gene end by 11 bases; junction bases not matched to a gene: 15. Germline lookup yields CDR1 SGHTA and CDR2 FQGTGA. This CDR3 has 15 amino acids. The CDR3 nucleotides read TGTGCCAGCAGCCTGCACCGCCGAGATAGCGGGCAGCAGTTCTTC. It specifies CASSLHRRDSGQQFF.

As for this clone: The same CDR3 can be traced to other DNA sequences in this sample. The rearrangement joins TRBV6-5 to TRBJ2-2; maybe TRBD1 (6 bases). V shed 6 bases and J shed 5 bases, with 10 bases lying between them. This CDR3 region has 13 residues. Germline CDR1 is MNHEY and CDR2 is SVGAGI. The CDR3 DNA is TGTGCCAGCAGGAACAGGGATACCGGGGAGCTGTTTTTT. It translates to CASRNRDTGELFF.

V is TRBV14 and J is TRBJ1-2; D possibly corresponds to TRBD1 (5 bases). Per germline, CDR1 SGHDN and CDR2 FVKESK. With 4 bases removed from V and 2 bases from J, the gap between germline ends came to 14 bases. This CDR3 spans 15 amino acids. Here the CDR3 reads CASSPRRAQNYGYTF. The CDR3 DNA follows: TGTGCCAGCAGCCCCCGCAGGGCCCAAAACTATGGCTACACCTTC.

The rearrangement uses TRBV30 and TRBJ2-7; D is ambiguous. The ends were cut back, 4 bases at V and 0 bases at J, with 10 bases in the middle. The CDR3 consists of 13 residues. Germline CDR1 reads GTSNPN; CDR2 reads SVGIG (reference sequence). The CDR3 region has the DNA TGTGCCTGGACCCTCCTAAGCTCCTACGAGCAGTACTTC. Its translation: CAWTLLSSYEQYF.

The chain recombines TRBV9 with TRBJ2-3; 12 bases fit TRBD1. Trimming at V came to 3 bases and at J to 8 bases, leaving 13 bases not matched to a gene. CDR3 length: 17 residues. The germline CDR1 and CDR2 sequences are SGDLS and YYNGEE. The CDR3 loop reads CASSDPGQGAGSGTQYF. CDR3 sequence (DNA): TGTGCCAGCAGCGACCCGGGACAGGGGGCAGGTTCGGGTACGCAGTATTTT.

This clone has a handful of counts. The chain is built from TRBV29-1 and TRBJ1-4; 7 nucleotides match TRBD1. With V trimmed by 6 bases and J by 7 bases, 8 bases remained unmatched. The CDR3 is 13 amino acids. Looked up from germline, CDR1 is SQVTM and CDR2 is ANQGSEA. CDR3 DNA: TGCAGCGTGGTACCCGGGACAGCTGAAAAACTGTTTTTT. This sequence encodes CSVVPGTAEKLFF. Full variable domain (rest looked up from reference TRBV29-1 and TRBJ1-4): SAVISQKPSRDICQRGTSLTIQCQVDSQVTMMFWYRQQPGQSLTLIATANQGSEATYESGFVIDKFPISRPNLTFSTLTVSNMSPEDSSIYLCSVVPGTAEKLFFGSGTQLSVL.

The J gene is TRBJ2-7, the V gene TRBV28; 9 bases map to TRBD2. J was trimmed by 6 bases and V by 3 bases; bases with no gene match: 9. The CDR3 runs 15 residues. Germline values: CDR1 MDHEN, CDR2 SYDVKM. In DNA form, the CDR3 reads TGTGCCAGCAGTTTCTTTAGCGGGAGTCCTTCCGAGCAGTACTTC. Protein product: CASSFFSGSPSEQYF.

CDR3: CASSLPSPDTQYF. Written as DNA, the CDR3 is TGCGCCAGCAGCTTGCCTAGCCCAGATACGCAGTATTTT. The V call is TRBV5-1, the J call TRBJ2-3, with D possibly being TRBD2 (5 bases). Per germline, CDR1 SGHRS and CDR2 YFSETQ. V was cut by 1 base and J by 4 bases, with 7 bases left in between. This CDR3 region has 13 residues.

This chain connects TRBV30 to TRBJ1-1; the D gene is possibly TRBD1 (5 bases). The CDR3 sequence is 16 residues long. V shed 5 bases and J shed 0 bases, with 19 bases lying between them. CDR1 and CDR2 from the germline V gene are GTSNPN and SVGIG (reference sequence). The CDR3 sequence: CAWSRTGDLMNTEAFF. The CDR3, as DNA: TGTGCCTGGTCGCGTACGGGGGACTTGATGAACACTGAAGCTTTCTTT.

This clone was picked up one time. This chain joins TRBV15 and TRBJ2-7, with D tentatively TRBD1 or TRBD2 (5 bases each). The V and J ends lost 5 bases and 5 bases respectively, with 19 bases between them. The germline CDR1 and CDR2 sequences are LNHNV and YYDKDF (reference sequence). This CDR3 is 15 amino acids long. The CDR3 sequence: CATSPTLGEPHEQYF. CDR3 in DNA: TGTGCCACCAGCCCAACCCTAGGGGAGCCTCACGAGCAGTACTTC.

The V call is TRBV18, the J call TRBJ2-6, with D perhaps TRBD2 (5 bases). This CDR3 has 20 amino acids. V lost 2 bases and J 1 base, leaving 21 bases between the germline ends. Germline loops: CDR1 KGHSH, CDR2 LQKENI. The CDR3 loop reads CASSPITPRGSLSGANVLTF. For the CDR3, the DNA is TGTGCCAGCTCACCAATCACCCCCCGGGGAAGCCTGTCTGGGGCCAACGTCCTGACTTTC.

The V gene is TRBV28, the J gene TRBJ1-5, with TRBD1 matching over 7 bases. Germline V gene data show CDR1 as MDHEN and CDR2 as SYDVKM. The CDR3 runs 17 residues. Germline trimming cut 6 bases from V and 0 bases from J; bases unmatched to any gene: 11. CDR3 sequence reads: CASSLGTVPFSNQPQHF. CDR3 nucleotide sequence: TGTGCCAGCAGCTTAGGGACAGTCCCTTTTAGCAATCAGCCCCAGCATTTT. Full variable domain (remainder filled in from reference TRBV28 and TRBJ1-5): DVKVTQSSRYLVKRTGEKVFLECVQDMDHENMFWYRQDPGLGLRLIYFSYDVKMKEKGDIPEGYSVSREKKERFSLILESASTNQTSMYLCASSLGTVPFSNQPQHFGDGTRLSIL.

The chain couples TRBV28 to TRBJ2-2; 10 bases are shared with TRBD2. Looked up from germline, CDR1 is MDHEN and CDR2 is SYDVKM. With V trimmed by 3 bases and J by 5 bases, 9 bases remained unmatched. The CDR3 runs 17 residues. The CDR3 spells CASSLDPPGLATGELFF. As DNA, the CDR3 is TGTGCCAGCAGTTTGGATCCGCCGGGACTAGCGACCGGGGAGCTGTTTTTT.

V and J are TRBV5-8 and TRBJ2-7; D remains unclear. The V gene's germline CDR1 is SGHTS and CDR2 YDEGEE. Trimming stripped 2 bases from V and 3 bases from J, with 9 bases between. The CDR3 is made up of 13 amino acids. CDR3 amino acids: CASSFGRSYEQYF. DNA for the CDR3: TGTGCCAGCAGCTTCGGGCGGAGCTACGAGCAGTACTTC. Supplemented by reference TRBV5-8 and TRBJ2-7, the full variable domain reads EAGVTQSPTHLIKTRGQQATLRCSPISGHTSVYWYQQALGLGLQFLLWYDEGEERNRGNFPPRFSGRQFPNYSSELNVNALELEDSALYLCASSFGRSYEQYFGPGTRLTVT.

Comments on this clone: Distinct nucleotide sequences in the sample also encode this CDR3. DNA of the CDR3: TGTGCCAGCAGCCCCGGGACTAGCGGCGAGCAGTACTTC. It codes for CASSPGTSGEQYF. This chain connects TRBV11-3 to TRBJ2-7, with 11 bases matching TRBD2. The CDR3 has 13 residues. The germline V gene has CDR1 SGHNT and CDR2 YENEEA. V shed 5 bases, J shed 6 bases, and the junction held 3 bases outside the gene matches.

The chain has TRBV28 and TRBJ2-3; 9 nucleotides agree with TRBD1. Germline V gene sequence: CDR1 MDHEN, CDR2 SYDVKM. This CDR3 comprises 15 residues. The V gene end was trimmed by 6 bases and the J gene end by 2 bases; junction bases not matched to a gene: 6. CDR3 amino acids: CASRRRDRDTDTQYF. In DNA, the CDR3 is TGTGCCAGCAGACGCCGGGACAGGGACACAGATACGCAGTATTTT. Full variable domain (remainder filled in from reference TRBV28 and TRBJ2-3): DVKVTQSSRYLVKRTGEKVFLECVQDMDHENMFWYRQDPGLGLRLIYFSYDVKMKEKGDIPEGYSVSREKKERFSLILESASTNQTSMYLCASRRRDRDTDTQYFGPGTRLTVL.

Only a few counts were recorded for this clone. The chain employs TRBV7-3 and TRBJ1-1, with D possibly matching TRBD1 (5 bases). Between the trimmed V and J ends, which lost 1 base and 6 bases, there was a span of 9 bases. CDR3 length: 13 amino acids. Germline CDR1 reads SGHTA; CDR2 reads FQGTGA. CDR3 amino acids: CASSLRQGSEAFF. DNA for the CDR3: TGTGCCAGCAGCTTAAGGCAGGGCTCTGAAGCTTTCTTT.

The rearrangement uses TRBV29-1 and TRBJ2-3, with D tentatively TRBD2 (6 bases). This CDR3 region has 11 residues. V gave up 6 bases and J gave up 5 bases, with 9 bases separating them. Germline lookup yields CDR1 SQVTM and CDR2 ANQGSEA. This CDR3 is CSVKAGDTQYF. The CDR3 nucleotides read TGCAGCGTGAAAGCGGGAGATACGCAGTATTTT.